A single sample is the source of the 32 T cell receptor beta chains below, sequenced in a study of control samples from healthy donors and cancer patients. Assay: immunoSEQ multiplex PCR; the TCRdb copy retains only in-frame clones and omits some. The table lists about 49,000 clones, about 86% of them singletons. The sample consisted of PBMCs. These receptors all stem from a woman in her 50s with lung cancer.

CDR3 nucleotides: TGTGCCAGCTATGGCAGGCGGCTCTCCTACGAGCAGTACTTC. It specifies CASYGRRLSYEQYF. This chain joins TRBV28 and TRBJ2-7; D remains unclear. CDR1 and CDR2 from the germline V gene are MDHEN and SYDVKM. This CDR3 spans 14 amino acids. The V and J ends lost 8 bases and 0 bases respectively, with 14 bases between them.

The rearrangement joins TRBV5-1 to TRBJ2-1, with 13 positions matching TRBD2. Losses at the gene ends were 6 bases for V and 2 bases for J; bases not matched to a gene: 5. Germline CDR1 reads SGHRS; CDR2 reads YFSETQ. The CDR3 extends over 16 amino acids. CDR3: CASTGTSGAAYNEQFF. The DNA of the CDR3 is TGCGCCAGCACCGGGACTAGCGGGGCCGCCTACAATGAGCAGTTCTTC.

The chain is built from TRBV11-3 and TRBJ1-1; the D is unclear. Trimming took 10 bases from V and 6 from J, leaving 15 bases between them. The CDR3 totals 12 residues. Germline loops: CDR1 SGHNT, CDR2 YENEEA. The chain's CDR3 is CATLGSRSEAFF. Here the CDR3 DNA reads TGTGCCACCCTGGGGAGTAGGTCTGAAGCTTTCTTT.

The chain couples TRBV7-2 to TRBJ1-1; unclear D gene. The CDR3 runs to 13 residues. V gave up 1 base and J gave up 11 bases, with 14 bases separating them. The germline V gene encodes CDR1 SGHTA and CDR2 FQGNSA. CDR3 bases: TGTGCCAGCAGCTTAGTTGTAAAAGGTGGTGCTTTCTTT. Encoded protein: CASSLVVKGGAFF.

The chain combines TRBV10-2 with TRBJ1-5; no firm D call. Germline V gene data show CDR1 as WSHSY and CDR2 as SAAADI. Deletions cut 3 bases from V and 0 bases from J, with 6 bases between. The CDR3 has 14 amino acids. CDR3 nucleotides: TGCGCCAGCAGTGAAGAGTATAGCAATCAGCCCCAGCATTTT. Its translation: CASSEEYSNQPQHF.

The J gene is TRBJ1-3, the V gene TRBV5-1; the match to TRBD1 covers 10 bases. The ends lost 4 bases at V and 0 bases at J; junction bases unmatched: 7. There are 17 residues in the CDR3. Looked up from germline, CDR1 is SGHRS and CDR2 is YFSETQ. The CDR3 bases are TGCGCCAGCAGCATAACCGGGACAGGGGACTCTGGAAACACCATATATTTT. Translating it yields CASSITGTGDSGNTIYF. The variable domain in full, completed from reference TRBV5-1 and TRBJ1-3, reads KAGVTQTPRYLIKTRGQQVTLSCSPISGHRSVSWYQQTPGQGLQFLFEYFSETQRNKGNFPGRFSGRQFSNSRSEMNVSTLELGDSALYLCASSITGTGDSGNTIYFGEGSWLTVV.

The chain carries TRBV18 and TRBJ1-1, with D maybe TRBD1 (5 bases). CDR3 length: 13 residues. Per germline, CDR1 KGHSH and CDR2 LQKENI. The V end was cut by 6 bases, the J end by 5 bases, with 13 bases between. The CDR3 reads CASSEAGGTEAFF. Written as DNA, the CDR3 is TGTGCCAGCTCCGAAGCGGGGGGGACTGAAGCTTTCTTT.

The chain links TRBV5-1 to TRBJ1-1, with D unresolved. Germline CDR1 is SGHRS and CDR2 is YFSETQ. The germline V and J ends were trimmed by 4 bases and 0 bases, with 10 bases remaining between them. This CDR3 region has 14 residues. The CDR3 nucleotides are TGCGCCAGCAGCCGAGGAGGAATGAACACTGAAGCTTTCTTT. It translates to CASSRGGMNTEAFF.

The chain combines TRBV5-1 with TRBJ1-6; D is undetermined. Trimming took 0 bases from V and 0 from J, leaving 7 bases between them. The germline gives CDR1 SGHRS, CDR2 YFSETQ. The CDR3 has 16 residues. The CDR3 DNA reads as TGCGCCAGCAGCTTGGAAGGCCTCTCCTATAATTCACCCCTCCACTTT. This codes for CASSLEGLSYNSPLHF.

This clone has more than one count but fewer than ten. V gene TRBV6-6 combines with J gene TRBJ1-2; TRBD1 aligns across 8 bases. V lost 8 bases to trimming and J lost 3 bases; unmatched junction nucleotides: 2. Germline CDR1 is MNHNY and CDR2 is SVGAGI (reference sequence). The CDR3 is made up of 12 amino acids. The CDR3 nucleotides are TGTGCCAGCGGACAGGGTGACTATGGCTACACCTTC. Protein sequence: CASGQGDYGYTF.

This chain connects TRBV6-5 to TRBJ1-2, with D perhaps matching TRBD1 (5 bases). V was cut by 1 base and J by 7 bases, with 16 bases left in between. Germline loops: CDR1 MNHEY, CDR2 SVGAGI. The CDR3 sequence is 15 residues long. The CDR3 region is CASSYFPGGTTGYTF. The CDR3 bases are TGTGCCAGCAGTTACTTCCCCGGCGGGACTACTGGCTACACCTTC.

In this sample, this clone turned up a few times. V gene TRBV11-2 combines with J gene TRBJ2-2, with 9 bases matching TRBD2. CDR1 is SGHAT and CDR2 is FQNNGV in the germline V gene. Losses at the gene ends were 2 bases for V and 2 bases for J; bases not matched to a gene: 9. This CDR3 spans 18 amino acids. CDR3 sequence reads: CASSLYPPGTSNTGELFF. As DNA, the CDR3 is TGTGCCAGCAGCTTATACCCACCCGGGACTAGCAACACCGGGGAGCTGTTTTTT.

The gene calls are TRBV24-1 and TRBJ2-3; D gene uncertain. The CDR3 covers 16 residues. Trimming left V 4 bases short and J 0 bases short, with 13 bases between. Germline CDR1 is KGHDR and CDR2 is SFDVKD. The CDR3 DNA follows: TGTGCCACCAGTGACCCTGGATCGATAAGCACAGATACGCAGTATTTT. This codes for CATSDPGSISTDTQYF.

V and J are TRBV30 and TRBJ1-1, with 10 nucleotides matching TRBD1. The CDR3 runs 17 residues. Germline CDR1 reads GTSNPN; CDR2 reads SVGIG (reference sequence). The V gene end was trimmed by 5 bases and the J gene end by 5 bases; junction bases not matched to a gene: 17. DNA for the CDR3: TGTGCCTGGGGAAAGACAGGGGGCAGAATGACGGGAACTGAAGCTTTCTTT. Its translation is CAWGKTGGRMTGTEAFF.

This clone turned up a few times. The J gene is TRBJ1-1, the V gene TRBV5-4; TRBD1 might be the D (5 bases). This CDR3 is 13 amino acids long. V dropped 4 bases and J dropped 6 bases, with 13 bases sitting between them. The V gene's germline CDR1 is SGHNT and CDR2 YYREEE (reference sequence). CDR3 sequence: CASSVGGFPEAFF. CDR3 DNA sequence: TGTGCCAGCAGCGTCGGGGGTTTCCCTGAAGCTTTCTTT.

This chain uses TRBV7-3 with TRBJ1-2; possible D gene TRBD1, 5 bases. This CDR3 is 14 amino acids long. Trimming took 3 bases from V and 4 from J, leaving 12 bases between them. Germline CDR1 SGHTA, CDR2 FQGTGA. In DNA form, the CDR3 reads TGTGCCAGCAGCTTGTTCAGGGAGGGCTATGGCTACACCTTC. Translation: CASSLFREGYGYTF. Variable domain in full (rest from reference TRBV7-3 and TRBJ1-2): GAGVSQTPSNKVTEKGKYVELRCDPISGHTALYWYRQSLGQGPEFLIYFQGTGAADDSGLPNDRFFAVRPEGSVSTLKIQRTERGDSAVYLCASSLFREGYGYTFGSGTRLTVV.

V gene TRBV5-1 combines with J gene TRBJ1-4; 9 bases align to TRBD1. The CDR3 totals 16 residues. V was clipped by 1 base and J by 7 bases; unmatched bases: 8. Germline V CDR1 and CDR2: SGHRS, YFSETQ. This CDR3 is CASSLSLMDRGEKLFF. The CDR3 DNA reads TGCGCCAGCAGCTTGTCTCTAATGGACAGGGGTGAAAAACTGTTTTTT.

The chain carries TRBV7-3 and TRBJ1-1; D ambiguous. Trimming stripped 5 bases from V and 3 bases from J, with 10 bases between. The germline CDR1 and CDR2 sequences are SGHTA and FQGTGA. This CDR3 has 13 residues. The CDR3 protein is CASSPHRDTEAFF. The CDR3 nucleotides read TGTGCCAGCAGCCCCCACCGGGACACTGAAGCTTTCTTT.

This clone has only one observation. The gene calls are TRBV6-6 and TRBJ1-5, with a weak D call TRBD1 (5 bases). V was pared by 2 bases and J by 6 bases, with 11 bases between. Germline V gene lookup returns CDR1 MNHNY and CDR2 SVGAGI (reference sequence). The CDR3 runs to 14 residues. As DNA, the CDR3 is TGTGCCAGCAGTTACACGCAGGGAGGTCAGCCCCAGCATTTT. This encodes CASSYTQGGQPQHF.

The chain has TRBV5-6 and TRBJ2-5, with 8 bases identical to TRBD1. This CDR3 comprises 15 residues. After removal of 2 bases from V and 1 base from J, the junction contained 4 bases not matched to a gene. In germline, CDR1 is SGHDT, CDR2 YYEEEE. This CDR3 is CASSLSGTGQETQYF. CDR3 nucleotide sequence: TGTGCCAGCAGCTTATCCGGGACAGGCCAAGAGACCCAGTACTTC.

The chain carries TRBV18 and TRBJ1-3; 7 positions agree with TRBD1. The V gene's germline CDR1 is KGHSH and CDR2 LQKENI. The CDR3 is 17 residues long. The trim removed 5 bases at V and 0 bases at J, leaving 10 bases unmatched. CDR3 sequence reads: CASSSVPGQSSGNTIYF. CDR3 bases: TGTGCCAGCTCATCCGTCCCGGGACAGAGCTCTGGAAACACCATATATTTT. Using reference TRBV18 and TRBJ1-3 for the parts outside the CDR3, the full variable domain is NAGVMQNPRHLVRRRGQEARLRCSPMKGHSHVYWYRQLPEEGLKFMVYLQKENIIDESGMPKERFSAEFPKEGPSILRIQQVVRGDSAAYFCASSSVPGQSSGNTIYFGEGSWLTVV.

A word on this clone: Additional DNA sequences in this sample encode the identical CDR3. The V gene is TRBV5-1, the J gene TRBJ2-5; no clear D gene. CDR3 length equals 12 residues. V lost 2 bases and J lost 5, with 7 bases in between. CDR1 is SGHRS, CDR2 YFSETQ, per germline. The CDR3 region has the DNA TGCGCCAGCAGCTTAAGTAGGGAGACCCAGTACTTC. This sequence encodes CASSLSRETQYF.

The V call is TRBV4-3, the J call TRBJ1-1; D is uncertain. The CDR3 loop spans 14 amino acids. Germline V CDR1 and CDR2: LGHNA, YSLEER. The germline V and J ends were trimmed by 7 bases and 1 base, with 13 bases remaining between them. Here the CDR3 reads CASTVFRGNTEAFF. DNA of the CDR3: TGCGCCAGCACTGTGTTTCGGGGGAACACTGAAGCTTTCTTT.

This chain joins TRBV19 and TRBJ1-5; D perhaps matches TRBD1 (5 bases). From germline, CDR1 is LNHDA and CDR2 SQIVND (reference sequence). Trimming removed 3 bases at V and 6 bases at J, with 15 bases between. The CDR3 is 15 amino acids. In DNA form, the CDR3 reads TGTGCCAGTAGTATCCCGGCCGGGGGAGGTCAGCCCCAGCATTTT. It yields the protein CASSIPAGGGQPQHF.

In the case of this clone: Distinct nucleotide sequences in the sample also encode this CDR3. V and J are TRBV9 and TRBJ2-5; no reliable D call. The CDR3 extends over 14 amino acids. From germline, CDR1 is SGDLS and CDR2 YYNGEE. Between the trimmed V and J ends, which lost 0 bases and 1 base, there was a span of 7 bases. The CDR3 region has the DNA TGTGCCAGCAGCGTAGGGTCAGGCCAAGAGACCCAGTACTTC. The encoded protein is CASSVGSGQETQYF.

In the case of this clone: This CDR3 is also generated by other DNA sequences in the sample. CDR3 region: CASSPGRNTEAFF. The CDR3 coding sequence is TGTGCCAGCTCTCCGGGACGGAACACTGAAGCTTTCTTT. The chain uses TRBV18 and TRBJ1-1; D is perhaps TRBD1 (5 bases). Per germline, CDR1 KGHSH and CDR2 LQKENI. The CDR3 is 13 amino acids. The ends were cut back, 6 bases at V and 1 base at J, with 9 bases in the middle.

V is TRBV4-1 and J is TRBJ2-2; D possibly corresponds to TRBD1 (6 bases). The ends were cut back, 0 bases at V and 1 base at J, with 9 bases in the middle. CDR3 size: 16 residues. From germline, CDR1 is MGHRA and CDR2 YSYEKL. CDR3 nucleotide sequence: TGCGCCAGCAGCCAAGATCCCAGGGGGAACACCGGGGAGCTGTTTTTT. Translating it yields CASSQDPRGNTGELFF.

The CDR3 loop reads CASSDGGGAYNEQFF. The CDR3 bases are TGTGCCAGCAGTGACGGCGGGGGGGCCTACAATGAGCAGTTCTTC. This chain joins TRBV7-2 and TRBJ2-1; 9 nucleotides agree with TRBD2. V was clipped by 6 bases and J by 2 bases; unmatched bases: 5. The CDR3 is 15 amino acids. Looked up from germline, CDR1 is SGHTA and CDR2 is FQGNSA.

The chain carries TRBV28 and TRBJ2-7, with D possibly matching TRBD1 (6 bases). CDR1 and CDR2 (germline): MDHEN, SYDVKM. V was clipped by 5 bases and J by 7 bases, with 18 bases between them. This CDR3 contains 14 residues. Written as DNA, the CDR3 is TGTGCCAGCAGTGTTGGGGGCTTCTCTGAGGAGCAGTACTTC. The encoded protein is CASSVGGFSEEQYF.

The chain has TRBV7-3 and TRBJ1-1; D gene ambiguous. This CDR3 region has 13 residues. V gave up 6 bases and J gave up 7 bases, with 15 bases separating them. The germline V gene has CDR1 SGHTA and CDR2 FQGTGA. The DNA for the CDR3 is TGTGCCAGCAGATTGGATGTCAGGAGTGAAGCTTTCTTT. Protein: CASRLDVRSEAFF.

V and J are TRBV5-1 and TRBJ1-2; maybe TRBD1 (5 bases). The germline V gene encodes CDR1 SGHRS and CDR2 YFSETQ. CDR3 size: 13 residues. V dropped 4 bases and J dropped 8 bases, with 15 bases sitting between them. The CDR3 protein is CASSPRVGEGYTF. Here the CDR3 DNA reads TGCGCCAGCAGCCCCCGGGTGGGGGAAGGCTACACCTTC.

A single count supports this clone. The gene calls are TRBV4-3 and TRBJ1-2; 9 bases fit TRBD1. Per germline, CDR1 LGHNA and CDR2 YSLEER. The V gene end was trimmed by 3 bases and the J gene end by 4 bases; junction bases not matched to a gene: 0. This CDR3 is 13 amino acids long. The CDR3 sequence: CASSQTGGYGYTF. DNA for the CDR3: TGCGCCAGCAGCCAGACAGGGGGCTATGGCTACACCTTC.